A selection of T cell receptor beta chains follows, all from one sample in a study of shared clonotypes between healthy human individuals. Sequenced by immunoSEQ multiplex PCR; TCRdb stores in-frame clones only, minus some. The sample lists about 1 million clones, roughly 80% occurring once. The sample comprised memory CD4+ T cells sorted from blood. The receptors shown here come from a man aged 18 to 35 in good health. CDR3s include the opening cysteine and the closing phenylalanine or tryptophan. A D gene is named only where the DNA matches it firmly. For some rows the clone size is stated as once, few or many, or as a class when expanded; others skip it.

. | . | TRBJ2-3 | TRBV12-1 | TGTGCCAGCAGCGTGCTAGCGGGAGCCACAGATACGCAGTATTTT | CASSVLAGATDTQYF
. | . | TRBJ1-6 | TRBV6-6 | TGTGCCAGCAGTTACAAGGCCAGGGATAATTCACCCCTCCACTTT | CASSYKARDNSPLHF
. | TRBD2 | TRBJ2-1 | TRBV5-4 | TGTGCCAGCAGCGCGGCTAGCGGGGGGGCCGGGAATGAGCAGTTCTTC | CASSAASGGAGNEQFF
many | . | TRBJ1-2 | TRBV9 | TGTGCCAGCAGCGTATCCGGGAATAACTATGGCTACACCTTC | CASSVSGNNYGYTF
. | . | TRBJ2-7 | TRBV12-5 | TGTGCTAGTGGCCCCAGTCGAACCTACGAGCAGTACTTC | CASGPSRTYEQYF
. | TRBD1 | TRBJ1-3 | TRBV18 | TGTGCCAGCTCACCCACCACCCGGACAGGGGTGGCTGGAAACACCATATATTTT | CASSPTTRTGVAGNTIYF
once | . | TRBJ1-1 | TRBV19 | TGTGCCAGTAGTATAGGCGGAGAGGCTTTCTTT | CASSIGGEAFF
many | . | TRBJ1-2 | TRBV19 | TGTGCCAGTAGGAAGGACAGCGCCCGCTATGGCTACACCTTC | CASRKDSARYGYTF
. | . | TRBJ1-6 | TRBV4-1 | TGCGCCAGCAGCCAAGGCCAGGCGAGGGGTAATTCACCCCTCCACTTT | CASSQGQARGNSPLHF
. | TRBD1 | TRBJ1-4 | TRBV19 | TGTGCCAGTAGTACGCGACAGGGGCTCGGGGCAACTAATGAAAAACTGTTTTTT | CASSTRQGLGATNEKLFF
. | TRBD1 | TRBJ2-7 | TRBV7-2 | TGTGCCAGCAGCTTAGCGGGGACAGGGATCTACGAGCAGTACTTC | CASSLAGTGIYEQYF
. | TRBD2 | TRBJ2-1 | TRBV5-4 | TGTGCCAGCAGCCGATATACTAGCGGGGGGGTCAATGAGCAGTTCTTC | CASSRYTSGGVNEQFF
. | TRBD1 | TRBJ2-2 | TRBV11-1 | TGTGCCAGCGCAAGGGGGCGATTTAAGGATGCCGGGGAGCTGTTTTTT | CASARGRFKDAGELFF
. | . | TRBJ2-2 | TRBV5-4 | TGTGCCAGCAGTACAGGTTGGAACACCGGGGAGCTGTTTTTT | CASSTGWNTGELFF
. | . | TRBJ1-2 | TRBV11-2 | TGTGCCAGCAGCCCTACCCCGGGACACCCATACACCTTC | CASSPTPGHPYTF
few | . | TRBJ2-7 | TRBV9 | TGTGCCAGCAGCGTAGCGGCAGGAAATACCTACGAGCAGTACTTC | CASSVAAGNTYEQYF
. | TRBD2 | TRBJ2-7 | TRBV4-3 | TGCGCCAGCTCATTTAGCGGGAGTTCCAACGAGCAGTACTTC | CASSFSGSSNEQYF
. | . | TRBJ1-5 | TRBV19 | TGTGCCAGTAGGACCCGTCAGAATCAGCCCCAGCATTTT | CASRTRQNQPQHF
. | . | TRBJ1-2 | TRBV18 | TGTGCCAGCTCACGGCAGGGGACCGGGTACCCCGCTAACTATGGCTACACCTTC | CASSRQGTGYPANYGYTF
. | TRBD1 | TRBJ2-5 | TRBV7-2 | TGTGCCACTGGGGACGGGACAGGGAAATCGGAGACCCAGTACTTC | CATGDGTGKSETQYF
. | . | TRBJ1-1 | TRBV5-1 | TGCGCCAGCAGCCACCCGGACAAGAACACTGAAGCTTTCTTT | CASSHPDKNTEAFF
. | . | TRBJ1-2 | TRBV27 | TGTGCCAGCAGTTCTACCGGGGCGGACTATGGCTACACCTTC | CASSSTGADYGYTF
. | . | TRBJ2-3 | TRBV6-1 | TGTGCCAGCAGTGAAGTACGGGCCAGTACGCAGTATTTT | CASSEVRASTQYF
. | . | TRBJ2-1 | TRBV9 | TGTGCCAGCAGCGTAAACTCTCCGACTCACAATGAGCAGTTCTTC | CASSVNSPTHNEQFF
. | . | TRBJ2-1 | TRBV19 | TGTGCCAGTAGTATTACAGTCGCTGGGAATGAGCAGTTCTTC | CASSITVAGNEQFF
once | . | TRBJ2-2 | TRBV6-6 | TGTGCCACCAGGTTGGGCGGGGAGCTGTTTTTT | CATRLGGELFF
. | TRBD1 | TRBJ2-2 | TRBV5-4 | TGTGCCAGCAGCTTGGCCGGGACAGGGAACACCGGGGAGCTGTTTTTT | CASSLAGTGNTGELFF
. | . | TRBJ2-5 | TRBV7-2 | TGTGCCAGCAGCTTAGTCTCAGGCCAAGCGGAGACCCAGTACTTC | CASSLVSGQAETQYF
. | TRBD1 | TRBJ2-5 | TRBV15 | TGTGCCACCAGCAGAGACACGACAGGGGGAGAGACCCAGTACTTC | CATSRDTTGGETQYF
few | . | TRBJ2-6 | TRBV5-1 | TGCGCCAGCAGCTTGGACAGGGTTGGGGCCAACGTCCTGACTTTC | CASSLDRVGANVLTF
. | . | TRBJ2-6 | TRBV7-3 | TGTGCCAGCAGCACCGGCGGTACGGCCAACGTCCTGACTTTC | CASSTGGTANVLTF
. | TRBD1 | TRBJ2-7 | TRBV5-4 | TGTGCCAGCAGCTCGACAGGGGGCGCGGTTTCCTACGAGCAGTACTTC | CASSSTGGAVSYEQYF
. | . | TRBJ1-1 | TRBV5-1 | TGCGCCAGCAGCTGGTCAGCAGGGAACACTGAAGCTTTCTTT | CASSWSAGNTEAFF